This T cell receptor (beta chain) was observed in a study of T cell responses to AZD1222 COVID-19 vaccine. For the study at large: The analysis combined second doses at about 4 or about 12 weeks.

Assay: immunoSEQ multiplex PCR; the TCRdb copy retains only in-frame clones and omits some. The sample contains around 84,000 clones, roughly nine tenths of which appear only once. The CDR3 extends over 16 amino acids. Per germline, CDR1 SGDLS and CDR2 YYNGEE. The V gene lost 0 bases and the J gene lost 0 bases, with 10 bases spanning the gap. The V gene is TRBV9, the J gene TRBJ1-3; D not resolved. The sequencing used peripheral blood, collected on day 0 of AZD1222 vaccination. The clonotype was recovered from an adult in good health. The CDR3 DNA follows: TGTGCCAGCAGCGTAGTCCCGGGGATCTCTGGAAACACCATATATTTT. This gives the protein CASSVVPGISGNTIYF. The full variable domain, with the rest looked up from reference TRBV9 and TRBJ1-3, is DSGVTQTPKHLITATGQRVTLRCSPRSGDLSVYWYQQSLDQGLQFLIQYYNGEERAKGNILERFSAQQFPDLHSELNLSSLELGDSALYFCASSVVPGISGNTIYFGEGSWLTVV.